The next 28 T cell receptor beta chains were all read from a single sample in a study of T cells in Graves' hyperthyroidism and ophthalmopathy. TCR beta CDR3 region amplification was performed from RNA transcripts. During a first-round RT-PCR of the TCR CDR3, the HTBI primer set was used. One entry per CDR3 protein, called by TCRdb with MiXCR from the multiplex PCR reads. The data contain about 620,000 distinct CDR3 sequences, about a sixth of them singletons. Material for sequencing was blood. Receptors originate from a young woman with Graves' hyperthyroidism.

Many counts were recorded for this clonotype. The V call is TRBV2, the J call TRBJ2-7; D gene unclear. V lost 4 bases and J 0 bases, leaving 7 bases between the germline ends. The CDR3 sequence is 13 residues long. Germline lookup yields CDR1 SNHLY and CDR2 FYNNEI. The CDR3 spells CASSATASYEQYF. The CDR3 coding sequence is TGTGCCAGCAGTGCGACGGCCTCCTACGAGCAGTACTTC.

CDR3 nucleotides: TGCAGTGCTGAGTTTCTAGGTTTGTACGAGCAGTACTTC. Amino acids: CSAEFLGLYEQYF. The chain employs TRBV20-1 and TRBJ2-7; D gene uncertain. The CDR3 consists of 13 residues. Per the germline V gene, CDR1 is DFQATT and CDR2 is SNEGSKA (reference sequence). V dropped 5 bases and J dropped 4 bases, with 15 bases sitting between them.

This clonotype was seen a handful of times. The rearrangement links TRBV30 to TRBJ2-1; 14 nucleotides match TRBD2. Germline V gene sequence: CDR1 GTSNPN, CDR2 SVGIG (reference sequence). V lost 0 bases, J lost 5 bases, and 0 bases stayed unmatched. CDR3 length: 15 residues. CDR3 in amino acids: CAWSVGLAGDNEQFF. The CDR3 DNA reads as TGTGCCTGGAGTGTGGGACTAGCGGGAGACAATGAGCAGTTCTTC.

This clonotype was detected ten times or more. This chain connects TRBV20-1 to TRBJ1-5; 9 nucleotides agree with TRBD1. CDR3 length: 14 residues. From germline, CDR1 is DFQATT and CDR2 SNEGSKA (reference sequence). The J segment lost 7 bases and the V segment lost 5 bases, leaving 9 bases of the junction unmatched. The CDR3 bases are TGCAGTGCTTGGGACAGGGAAACGAGGCAGCCCCAGCATTTT. This encodes CSAWDRETRQPQHF.

Regarding this clonotype: Possible read error: a much larger clone is one base away. Since the CDR3 does not end with the conserved phenylalanine or tryptophan, this likely comes from a read error. The J gene is TRBJ2-7, the V gene TRBV6-2 or TRBV6-3; D is unresolved. The CDR3 extends over 13 amino acids. Germline loops: CDR1 MNHEY, CDR2 SVGEGT. V lost 7 bases to trimming and J lost 3 bases, with 13 bases between them. CDR3 DNA: TGTGCCAGCACCCCTGCTGCACTCTACGAGCAGTACCTC. Translating gives CASTPAALYEQYL.

This clonotype was detected ten times or more. The V and J genes are TRBV7-2 and TRBJ1-5; 8 positions agree with TRBD1. This CDR3 is built from 15 residues. The V segment lost 1 base and the J segment 7 bases; nucleotides outside the gene matches: 6. In germline, CDR1 is SGHTA, CDR2 FQGNSA. The CDR3 region is CASSLVGQANQPQHF. In DNA, the CDR3 is TGTGCCAGCAGCTTAGTGGGACAGGCCAACCAGCCCCAGCATTTT.

This chain links TRBV3-1 with TRBJ2-7, with TRBD1 identical over 8 bases. Germline V gives CDR1 LGHDT, CDR2 YNNKEL (reference sequence). The V segment lost 2 bases and the J segment 3 bases; nucleotides outside the gene matches: 9. The CDR3 has 16 residues. The CDR3 loop reads CASSQSLAGGIYEQYF. In DNA, the CDR3 is TGTGCCAGCAGCCAAAGTTTGGCAGGGGGCATCTACGAGCAGTACTTC.

The gene calls are TRBV6-1 and TRBJ2-7; 10 bases match TRBD1. The CDR3 totals 13 residues. Per the germline V gene, CDR1 is MNHNS and CDR2 is SASEGT. The junction had 7 bases not matched to a gene; V was cut back by 10 bases and J by 4 bases. The CDR3 DNA reads TGTGCCACCGGGGGACAGGGGAGGTACGAGCAGTACTTC. Its translation is CATGGQGRYEQYF.

This clonotype was found many times. The chain couples TRBV27 to TRBJ2-1; D may match TRBD1 or TRBD2 (5 bases each). Germline CDR1 MNHEY, CDR2 SMNVEV (reference sequence). CDR3 size: 15 residues. The V end lost 3 bases, the J end lost 6 bases, and 15 bases lay between the germline ends. The CDR3 nucleotides read TGTGCCAGCAGTTTCGGGACCCCCTCGGTCAATGAGCAGTTCTTC. Encoded protein: CASSFGTPSVNEQFF.

This chain links TRBV20-1 with TRBJ2-3; D not resolved. Germline V lookup: CDR1 DFQATT, CDR2 SNEGSKA (reference sequence). Between the trimmed V and J ends, which lost 0 bases and 0 bases, there was a span of 10 bases. The CDR3 extends over 15 amino acids. In DNA, the CDR3 is TGCAGTGCTAGAGACGTTGCGGCGAGCACAGATACGCAGTATTTT. Translating gives CSARDVAASTDTQYF.

This clonotype was seen more than once but under ten times. The gene calls are TRBV5-1 and TRBJ2-7; the D gene is possibly TRBD1 (6 bases). The CDR3 loop spans 14 amino acids. Germline V CDR1 and CDR2: SGHRS, YFSETQ. With 1 base removed from V and 0 bases from J, the gap between germline ends came to 8 bases. DNA for the CDR3: TGCGCCAGCAGCTTGACAGGGAACTCCTACGAGCAGTACTTC. The encoded protein is CASSLTGNSYEQYF.

There are many counts of this clonotype. The chain uses TRBV11-2 and TRBJ2-3, with 12 bases that match TRBD2. The CDR3 length is 15 residues. Trimming removed 0 bases from V and 8 bases from J; junction bases left unmatched: 3. CDR1 is SGHAT, CDR2 FQNNGV, per germline. In nucleotides, the CDR3 is TGTGCCAGCAGCTTAGAACTAGCGGGAGGCGGTACGCAGTATTTT. Translated: CASSLELAGGGTQYF.

In this sample, this clonotype turned up many times. CDR3 sequence (DNA): TGTGCCCTAGGCGACCTAGAGGAGCAGTACTTC. Translating it yields CALGDLEEQYF. The rearrangement links TRBV10-3 to TRBJ2-7; no clear D. The V and J ends lost 11 bases and 7 bases respectively, with 15 bases between them. CDR3 size: 11 residues. The germline CDR1 and CDR2 sequences are ENHRY and SYGVKD.

This clonotype was picked up a small number of times. The gene calls are TRBV10-2 and TRBJ2-1; 13 positions agree with TRBD2. V shed 8 bases and J 8 bases; nucleotides not matched to a gene: 3. There are 13 residues in the CDR3. Germline lookup yields CDR1 WSHSY and CDR2 SAAADI. This CDR3 reads CASRTSGSYEQFF. CDR3 bases: TGCGCCAGCCGGACTAGCGGGAGCTATGAGCAGTTCTTC.

This clonotype was found many times. The genes are TRBV2 and TRBJ2-3; D is unresolved. The J call may be wrong; the DNA end is better matched by TRBJ1-5. Germline values: CDR1 SNHLY, CDR2 FYNNEI. CDR3 length: 12 amino acids. The CDR3 nucleotides are TGTGCCAGCGGCCTAGGCACAGATACGCAGCATTTT. Its protein is CASGLGTDTQHF.

In this sample, this clonotype turned up many times. The chain has TRBV19 and TRBJ2-5, with 9 bases aligning to TRBD2. Germline values: CDR1 LNHDA, CDR2 SQIVND (reference sequence). The CDR3 consists of 15 residues. V lost 5 bases and J lost 1; bases outside the gene matches: 5. The CDR3 reads CASSGLAGRQETQYF. In DNA form, the CDR3 reads TGTGCCAGTAGTGGGCTAGCGGGACGCCAAGAGACCCAGTACTTC. The full variable domain, in which reference TRBV19 and TRBJ2-5 provide the parts outside the CDR3, is DGGITQSPKYLFRKEGQNVTLSCEQNLNHDAMYWYRQDPGQGLRLIYYSQIVNDFQKGDIAEGYSVSREKKESFPLTVTSAQKNPTAFYLCASSGLAGRQETQYFGPGTRLLVL.

Only a few counts were recorded for this clonotype. The rearrangement joins TRBV20-1 to TRBJ2-5, with 8 bases fitting TRBD1. The CDR3 sequence is 13 residues long. Germline lookup yields CDR1 DFQATT and CDR2 SNEGSKA (reference sequence). V shed 7 bases and J 5 bases; nucleotides not matched to a gene: 9. CDR3 sequence: CSGRAGGRETQYF. The CDR3 nucleotides are TGCAGTGGGCGGGCAGGGGGCCGGGAGACCCAGTACTTC.

This clonotype showed up many times. The chain uses TRBV28 and TRBJ2-3; 10 bases map to TRBD2. Losses at the gene ends were 2 bases for V and 2 bases for J; bases not matched to a gene: 13. Germline values: CDR1 MDHEN, CDR2 SYDVKM. The CDR3 extends over 19 amino acids. CDR3 residues: CASSLTSGALGANTDTQYF. As DNA, the CDR3 is TGTGCCAGCAGTTTAACTAGCGGGGCTCTGGGTGCGAACACAGATACGCAGTATTTT.

This clonotype came up a few times. The chain links TRBV6-1 to TRBJ2-2; unclear D gene. Germline CDR1 MNHNS, CDR2 SASEGT. The CDR3 is 13 amino acids. Trimming pared 7 bases from V and 3 bases from J, leaving 9 bases between. In nucleotides, the CDR3 is TGTGCCAGCATCGACGGTTACACCGGGGAGCTGTTTTTT. It translates to CASIDGYTGELFF.

This clonotype has ten or more counts. V is TRBV20-1 and J is TRBJ1-5; TRBD1 matches at 8 bases. Germline V gene sequence: CDR1 DFQATT, CDR2 SNEGSKA (reference sequence). V gave up 2 bases and J gave up 2 bases; unmatched junction bases: 17. This CDR3 has 19 residues. This chain's CDR3 is CSARPRGRGLELGNQPQHF. The CDR3 nucleotides are TGCAGTGCTAGACCCAGGGGCAGGGGGCTGGAATTAGGCAATCAGCCCCAGCATTTT.

The chain carries TRBV27 and TRBJ1-4; TRBD1 matches 10 bases. The CDR3 consists of 16 residues. The trim removed 5 bases at V and 4 bases at J, leaving 7 bases unmatched. CDR1 and CDR2 (germline): MNHEY, SMNVEV (reference sequence). The CDR3: CASSRDRGVGNEKLFF. The CDR3 DNA sequence: TGTGCCAGCAGTCGGGACAGGGGTGTAGGTAATGAAAAACTGTTTTTT.

This clonotype was observed a handful of times. V gene TRBV11-2 combines with J gene TRBJ2-7; tentatively, D is TRBD1 (5 bases). V was trimmed by 8 bases and J by 6 bases, leaving 17 bases between them. Germline V CDR1 and CDR2: SGHAT, FQNNGV. The CDR3 is 13 residues long. CDR3 nucleotides: TGTGCCAGCTCCCCCCAGGGATGGAGCGAGCAGTACTTC. Its translation: CASSPQGWSEQYF.

This clonotype was detected only a few times. This sequence joins TRBV7-9 and TRBJ2-2; 8 bases agree with TRBD2. The CDR3 has 15 amino acids. Unmatched junction bases numbered 7, after V lost 6 bases and J lost 4 bases. The V gene's germline CDR1 is SEHNR and CDR2 FQNEAQ (reference sequence). CDR3: CASSFRAGVTGELFF. DNA for the CDR3: TGTGCCAGCAGTTTCCGAGCGGGAGTCACCGGGGAGCTGTTTTTT.

In this sample, this clonotype turned up a few times. This chain joins TRBV2 and TRBJ1-3, with a weak D call TRBD1 (6 bases). The CDR3 length is 12 residues. Trimming cost V 8 bases and J 2 bases, with 7 bases left between them. Germline assignment: CDR1 SNHLY and CDR2 FYNNEI. The CDR3 DNA sequence: TGTGCCAGCGGGGGCACTGGAAACACCATATATTTT. This encodes CASGGTGNTIYF.

The chain combines TRBV10-3 with TRBJ1-5, with D tentatively TRBD1 (6 bases). With 2 bases removed from V and 10 bases from J, the gap between germline ends came to 18 bases. Germline V lookup: CDR1 ENHRY, CDR2 SYGVKD. The CDR3 extends over 15 amino acids. The CDR3 sequence: CAISEEQGGMRPQHF. The CDR3 nucleotides are TGTGCCATCAGTGAGGAACAGGGAGGAATGAGACCCCAGCATTTT.

Worth noting for this clonotype: The junction departs from germline at one end; a sequencing error may be responsible. The rearrangement uses TRBV10-3 and TRBJ2-1, with D possibly being TRBD2 (6 bases). Germline values: CDR1 ENHRY, CDR2 SYGVKD. The CDR3 runs 16 residues. The CDR3 nucleotides are TGTGCCAGCAGTTTATGGGTGGGCGGGAACCCCAATGAGCAGTTCTTC. It is translated as CASSLWVGGNPNEQFF.

The sample holds a few counts of this clonotype. The chain is built from TRBV12-3 or TRBV12-4 and TRBJ2-3; TRBD2 agrees at 12 bases. After removal of 5 bases from V and 6 bases from J, the junction contained 21 bases not matched to a gene. The CDR3 spans 20 residues. The CDR3 DNA is TGTGCCAGCAGTGACCCCTCTAGCGGGAGGGCCACAGGTTATCCCGATACGCAGTATTTT. It translates to CASSDPSSGRATGYPDTQYF.

In its sample, this clonotype was seen many times. The CDR3 bases are TGCGCCAGCAGTGAAGCCCCGGGTCAGCCCCAGCATTTT. It yields the protein CASSEAPGQPQHF. The rearrangement links TRBV10-1 to TRBJ1-5; no clear D. The CDR3 has 13 residues. Trimming removed 3 bases at V and 6 bases at J, with 9 bases between. Germline loops: CDR1 WNHNN, CDR2 SYGVQD (reference sequence).